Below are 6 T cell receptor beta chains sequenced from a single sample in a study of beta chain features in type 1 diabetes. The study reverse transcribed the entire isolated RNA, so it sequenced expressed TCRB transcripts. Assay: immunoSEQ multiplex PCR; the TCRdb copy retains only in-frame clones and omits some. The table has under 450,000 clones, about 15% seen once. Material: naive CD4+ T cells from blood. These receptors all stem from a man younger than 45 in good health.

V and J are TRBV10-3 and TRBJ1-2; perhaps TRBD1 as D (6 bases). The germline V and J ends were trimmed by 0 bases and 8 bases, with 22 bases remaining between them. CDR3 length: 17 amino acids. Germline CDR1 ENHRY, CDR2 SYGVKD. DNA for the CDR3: TGTGCCATCAGTGAGTCGCGGTTCCGGGACACATTGCGGGGCTACACCTTC. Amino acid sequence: CAISESRFRDTLRGYTF.

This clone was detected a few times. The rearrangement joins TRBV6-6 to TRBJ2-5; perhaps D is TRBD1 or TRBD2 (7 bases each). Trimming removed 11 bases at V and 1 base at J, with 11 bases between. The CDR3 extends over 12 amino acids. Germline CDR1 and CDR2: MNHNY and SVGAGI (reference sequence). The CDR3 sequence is CASGGAQETQYF. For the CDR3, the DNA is TGTGCCTCAGGGGGGGCCCAAGAGACCCAGTACTTC.

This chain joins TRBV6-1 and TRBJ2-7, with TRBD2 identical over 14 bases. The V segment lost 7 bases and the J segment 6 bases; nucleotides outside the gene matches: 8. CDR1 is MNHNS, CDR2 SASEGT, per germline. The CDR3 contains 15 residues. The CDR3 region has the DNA TGTGCCAGCAACGGACTAGCGGGAGGCTATGGCGAGCAGTACGTC. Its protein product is CASNGLAGGYGEQYV.

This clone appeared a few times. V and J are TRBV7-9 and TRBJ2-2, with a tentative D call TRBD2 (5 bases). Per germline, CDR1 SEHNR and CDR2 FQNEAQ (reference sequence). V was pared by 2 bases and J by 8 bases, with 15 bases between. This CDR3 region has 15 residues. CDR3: CASSLRPGMGGELFF. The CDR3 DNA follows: TGTGCCAGCAGCTTACGCCCCGGGATGGGGGGGGAGCTGTTTTTT.

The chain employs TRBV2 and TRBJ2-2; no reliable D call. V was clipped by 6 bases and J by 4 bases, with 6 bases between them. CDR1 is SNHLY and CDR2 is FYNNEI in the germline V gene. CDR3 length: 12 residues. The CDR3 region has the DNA TGTGCCAGCAGACAATCCACCGGGGAGCTGTTTTTT. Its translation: CASRQSTGELFF.

The CDR3 sequence is CASSLAGLASENEQFF. DNA of the CDR3: TGTGCCAGCAGCTTAGCGGGGCTAGCGTCGGAAAATGAGCAGTTCTTC. The chain uses TRBV7-2 and TRBJ2-1, with D tentatively TRBD2 (6 bases). With 0 bases removed from V and 7 bases from J, the gap between germline ends came to 16 bases. CDR3 length: 16 residues. CDR1 is SGHTA and CDR2 is FQGNSA in the germline V gene.